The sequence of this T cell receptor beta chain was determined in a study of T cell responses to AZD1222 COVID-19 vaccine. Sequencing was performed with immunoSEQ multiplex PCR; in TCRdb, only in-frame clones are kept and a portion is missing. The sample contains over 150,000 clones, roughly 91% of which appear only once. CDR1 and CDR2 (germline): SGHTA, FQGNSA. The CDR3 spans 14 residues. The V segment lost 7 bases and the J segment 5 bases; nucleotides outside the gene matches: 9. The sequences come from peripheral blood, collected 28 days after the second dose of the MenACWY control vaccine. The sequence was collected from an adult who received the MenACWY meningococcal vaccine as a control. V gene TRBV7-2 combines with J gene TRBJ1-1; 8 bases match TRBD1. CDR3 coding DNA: TGTGCCAGCACCTCCCAGAGACAGGGGACTGAAGCTTTCTTT. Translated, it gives CASTSQRQGTEAFF.